The 24 T cell receptor beta chains below come from one sample, sequenced in a study of blood T cell repertoires in COVID-19. TCRdb keeps only in-frame clones here, not all; method: immunoSEQ multiplex PCR. The sample lists around 430,000 clones, about 87% occurring once. The source material was PBMCs or T cells enriched from blood (not recorded which). The receptors shown here come from a woman aged 50 to 60 who had recovered from COVID-19.

This sequence joins TRBV30 and TRBJ1-2; D is unresolved. The CDR3 extends over 10 amino acids. CDR1 and CDR2 (germline): GTSNPN, SVGIG (reference sequence). Trimming removed 6 bases from V and 4 bases from J, with 6 bases in between. The CDR3 DNA is TGTGCCTGCCACAGCTATGGCTACACCTTC. Its protein product is CACHSYGYTF. The variable domain in full, with the rest retrieved from reference TRBV30 and TRBJ1-2, is SQTIHQWPATLVQPVGSPLSLECTVEGTSNPNLYWYRQAAGRGLQLLFYSVGIGQISSEVPQNLSASRPQDRQFILSSKKLLLSDSGFYLCACHSYGYTFGSGTRLTVV.

This clone came up once. The chain carries TRBV18 and TRBJ1-6, with 7 bases that match TRBD1. CDR1 and CDR2 from the germline V gene are KGHSH and LQKENI. This CDR3 is built from 18 residues. V lost 3 bases to trimming and J lost 4 bases; unmatched junction nucleotides: 12. DNA for the CDR3: TGTGCCAGCTCACCTACTCAGGGGGTGAGCCTTTATAATTCACCCCTCCACTTT. Protein sequence: CASSPTQGVSLYNSPLHF.

CDR3 loop: CASIGDRGLNSPLHF. The CDR3 bases are TGTGCCAGCATTGGGGACAGGGGGCTAAATTCACCCCTCCACTTT. The J gene is TRBJ1-6, the V gene TRBV7-2; 12 bases align to TRBD1. From germline, CDR1 is SGHTA and CDR2 FQGNSA. This CDR3 spans 15 amino acids. With V trimmed by 7 bases and J by 7 bases, 5 bases remained unmatched.

This chain uses TRBV10-3 with TRBJ2-7; 7 nucleotides line up with TRBD1. The CDR3 contains 14 residues. Germline V lookup: CDR1 ENHRY, CDR2 SYGVKD. J lost 4 bases, V lost 5 bases, and 8 bases had no gene match. In DNA form, the CDR3 reads TGTGCCATCAGTCCTAACAGGGGAGAGTACGAGCAGTACTTC. This translates into CAISPNRGEYEQYF.

This chain uses TRBV29-1 with TRBJ2-1; TRBD1 matches 9 bases. Germline V CDR1 and CDR2: SQVTM, ANQGSEA. V gave up 7 bases and J gave up 7 bases; unmatched junction bases: 8. The CDR3 sequence is 13 residues long. Here the CDR3 DNA reads TGCAGCGGGGGGACCGGGACAGGGAATGAGCAGTTCTTC. Its translation is CSGGTGTGNEQFF.

This clone was counted a single time. This chain uses TRBV28 with TRBJ1-2; 7 positions agree with TRBD1. The CDR3 runs 12 residues. Trimming at V came to 6 bases and at J to 7 bases, leaving 5 bases not matched to a gene. Germline CDR1 reads MDHEN; CDR2 reads SYDVKM. CDR3 sequence reads: CASRTGSGGYTF. The CDR3, as DNA: TGTGCCAGCAGGACAGGGAGTGGTGGCTACACCTTC.

This clone was detected only once. This chain connects TRBV6-5 to TRBJ1-6; D may be TRBD1 (6 bases). The V end was cut by 7 bases, the J end by 0 bases, with 10 bases between. From germline, CDR1 is MNHEY and CDR2 SVGAGI. The CDR3 length is 15 residues. DNA of the CDR3: TGTGCCAGCATTTGGACAGACTCCTATAATTCACCCCTCCACTTT. It specifies CASIWTDSYNSPLHF.

The rearrangement joins TRBV6-5 to TRBJ1-2; possibly TRBD1 for D (5 bases). Trimming removed 0 bases at V and 4 bases at J, with 12 bases between. The CDR3 is 15 amino acids. Germline lookup yields CDR1 MNHEY and CDR2 SVGAGI. The CDR3 nucleotides read TGTGCCAGCAGTTACTCGGGGCAGGCCGCCTATGGCTACACCTTC. It encodes CASSYSGQAAYGYTF.

The V and J genes are TRBV19 and TRBJ1-2; D is uncertain. Germline loops: CDR1 LNHDA, CDR2 SQIVND (reference sequence). This CDR3 spans 14 amino acids. Trimming shortened V by 3 bases and J by 2 bases, and 10 bases separated the two germline ends. The CDR3 DNA is TGTGCCAGTAGTATCGTCGCTCAGAACTATGGCTACACCTTC. It translates to CASSIVAQNYGYTF.

Note on this clone: Different DNA sequences within this sample yield the same CDR3. The chain couples TRBV5-6 to TRBJ2-1; D not resolved. Germline-derived CDR1 and CDR2 are SGHDT and YYEEEE. The CDR3 is 11 residues long. V was cut by 2 bases and J by 6 bases, with 3 bases left in between. CDR3 region: CASSFSNEQFF. The CDR3 region has the DNA TGTGCCAGCAGCTTCTCCAATGAGCAGTTCTTC.

This clone was found once. The chain combines TRBV4-3 with TRBJ2-3; no definite D call. Germline V gene data show CDR1 as LGHNA and CDR2 as YSLEER. The CDR3 totals 15 residues. V lost 0 bases to trimming and J lost 2 bases, with 9 bases between them. As DNA, the CDR3 is TGCGCCAGCAGCCAAGAGGCACCTTCCACAGATACGCAGTATTTT. This gives the protein CASSQEAPSTDTQYF.

V and J are TRBV27 and TRBJ1-3, with D uncertain. V was trimmed by 3 bases and J by 1 base, leaving 10 bases between them. The germline V gene has CDR1 MNHEY and CDR2 SMNVEV (reference sequence). CDR3 size: 15 residues. CDR3 protein: CASSFSGVSGNTIYF. The CDR3 coding sequence is TGTGCCAGCAGTTTTTCCGGTGTGTCTGGAAACACCATATATTTT.

V is TRBV10-1 and J is TRBJ1-1, with 8 positions matching TRBD1. The CDR3 is 16 residues long. J was trimmed by 4 bases and V by 2 bases; bases with no gene match: 9. Germline V gene lookup returns CDR1 WNHNN and CDR2 SYGVQD (reference sequence). The CDR3 nucleotides are TGCGCCAGCAGTGAGGGACAGGGACGGTTGAGCACTGAAGCTTTCTTT. It is translated as CASSEGQGRLSTEAFF.

This chain uses TRBV7-9 with TRBJ1-2, with 8 bases matching TRBD1. V trimming: 3 bases; J trimming: 2 bases; junction bases outside the gene matches: 2. The CDR3 is 14 amino acids. Looked up from germline, CDR1 is SEHNR and CDR2 is FQNEAQ (reference sequence). CDR3 DNA sequence: TGTGCCAGCAGCTTCCGGACAGGGAACTATGGCTACACCTTC. This gives the protein CASSFRTGNYGYTF.

This sequence joins TRBV5-1 and TRBJ2-7, with 9 bases fitting TRBD1. Germline values: CDR1 SGHRS, CDR2 YFSETQ. The ends lost 4 bases at V and 2 bases at J; junction bases unmatched: 16. CDR3 size: 18 residues. CDR3 loop: CASSGEVDRDRVTYEQYF. The CDR3 DNA reads TGCGCCAGCAGCGGGGAGGTCGACCGGGACAGGGTAACCTACGAGCAGTACTTC. Using reference TRBV5-1 and TRBJ2-7 for the parts outside the CDR3, the full variable domain is KAGVTQTPRYLIKTRGQQVTLSCSPISGHRSVSWYQQTPGQGLQFLFEYFSETQRNKGNFPGRFSGRQFSNSRSEMNVSTLELGDSALYLCASSGEVDRDRVTYEQYFGPGTRLTVT.

The V call is TRBV19, the J call TRBJ1-2, with D unclear. This CDR3 is 12 amino acids long. Trimming stripped 6 bases from V and 7 bases from J, with 12 bases between. The germline gives CDR1 LNHDA, CDR2 SQIVND (reference sequence). Here the CDR3 DNA reads TGTGCCAGTAGCCCCGTGAGTGGTGGCTACACCTTC. Translating gives CASSPVSGGYTF.

This chain links TRBV28 with TRBJ1-5, with unresolved D. The CDR3 spans 14 residues. The germline V gene has CDR1 MDHEN and CDR2 SYDVKM. V lost 3 bases to trimming and J lost 3 bases, with 9 bases between them. The DNA for the CDR3 is TGTGCCAGCAGTTTCTGGCAGGACAATCAGCCCCAGCATTTT. As protein: CASSFWQDNQPQHF.

In this sample, this clone turned up a few times. The chain links TRBV7-2 to TRBJ1-5; no reliable D call. The CDR3 is 14 amino acids. Germline CDR1 reads SGHTA; CDR2 reads FQGNSA. The V gene lost 3 bases and the J gene lost 4 bases, with 10 bases spanning the gap. The CDR3: CASSFNGKNQPQHF. The CDR3 nucleotides read TGTGCCAGCAGCTTTAACGGGAAGAATCAGCCCCAGCATTTT.

The rearrangement joins TRBV5-6 to TRBJ1-5, with D uncertain. The CDR3 sequence is 15 residues long. V was trimmed by 4 bases and J by 7 bases, leaving 18 bases between them. Germline lookup yields CDR1 SGHDT and CDR2 YYEEEE. CDR3 region: CASSAAGGLGQPQHF. DNA of the CDR3: TGTGCCAGCAGCGCCGCGGGTGGTTTAGGGCAGCCCCAGCATTTT.

The J gene is TRBJ1-1, the V gene TRBV4-1, with TRBD1 matching 7 bases. Looked up from germline, CDR1 is MGHRA and CDR2 is YSYEKL. With 0 bases clipped from V and 1 base from J, the junction kept 5 bases outside the gene matches. CDR3 length: 16 amino acids. The CDR3 is CASSQEPGTANTEAFF. As DNA, the CDR3 is TGCGCCAGCAGCCAAGAGCCCGGGACAGCGAACACTGAAGCTTTCTTT.

V is TRBV7-9 and J is TRBJ2-7; D call uncertain. This CDR3 contains 13 residues. The V gene lost 7 bases and the J gene lost 0 bases, with 10 bases spanning the gap. Germline V gives CDR1 SEHNR, CDR2 FQNEAQ (reference sequence). CDR3 DNA sequence: TGTGCCAGCATCCCGCCGGGCTCCTACGAGCAGTACTTC. Translated, it gives CASIPPGSYEQYF.

The rearrangement joins TRBV14 to TRBJ1-3; 7 bases line up with TRBD1. Germline-derived CDR1 and CDR2 are SGHDN and FVKESK. V shed 4 bases, J shed 4 bases, and the junction held 10 bases outside the gene matches. The CDR3 spans 16 residues. The CDR3, as DNA: TGTGCCAGCAGCCGAACAGGGGTTGGCCGCGGAAACACCATATATTTT. This translates into CASSRTGVGRGNTIYF.

The chain recombines TRBV7-9 with TRBJ1-1; D not certain. This CDR3 has 13 residues. V was clipped by 1 base and J by 4 bases, with 7 bases between them. From germline, CDR1 is SEHNR and CDR2 FQNEAQ (reference sequence). CDR3: CASSLGGSTEAFF. The CDR3 DNA reads as TGTGCCAGCAGCTTAGGAGGGTCCACTGAAGCTTTCTTT.

The rearrangement joins TRBV6-4 to TRBJ1-1; 10 bases agree with TRBD1. The CDR3 covers 17 residues. V trimming: 6 bases; J trimming: 2 bases; junction bases outside the gene matches: 12. The V gene's germline CDR1 is MRHNA and CDR2 SNTAGT. Here the CDR3 DNA reads TGTGCCAGCAGCTCATCCGGGACAGGGGTTACCAACACTGAAGCTTTCTTT. It specifies CASSSSGTGVTNTEAFF.